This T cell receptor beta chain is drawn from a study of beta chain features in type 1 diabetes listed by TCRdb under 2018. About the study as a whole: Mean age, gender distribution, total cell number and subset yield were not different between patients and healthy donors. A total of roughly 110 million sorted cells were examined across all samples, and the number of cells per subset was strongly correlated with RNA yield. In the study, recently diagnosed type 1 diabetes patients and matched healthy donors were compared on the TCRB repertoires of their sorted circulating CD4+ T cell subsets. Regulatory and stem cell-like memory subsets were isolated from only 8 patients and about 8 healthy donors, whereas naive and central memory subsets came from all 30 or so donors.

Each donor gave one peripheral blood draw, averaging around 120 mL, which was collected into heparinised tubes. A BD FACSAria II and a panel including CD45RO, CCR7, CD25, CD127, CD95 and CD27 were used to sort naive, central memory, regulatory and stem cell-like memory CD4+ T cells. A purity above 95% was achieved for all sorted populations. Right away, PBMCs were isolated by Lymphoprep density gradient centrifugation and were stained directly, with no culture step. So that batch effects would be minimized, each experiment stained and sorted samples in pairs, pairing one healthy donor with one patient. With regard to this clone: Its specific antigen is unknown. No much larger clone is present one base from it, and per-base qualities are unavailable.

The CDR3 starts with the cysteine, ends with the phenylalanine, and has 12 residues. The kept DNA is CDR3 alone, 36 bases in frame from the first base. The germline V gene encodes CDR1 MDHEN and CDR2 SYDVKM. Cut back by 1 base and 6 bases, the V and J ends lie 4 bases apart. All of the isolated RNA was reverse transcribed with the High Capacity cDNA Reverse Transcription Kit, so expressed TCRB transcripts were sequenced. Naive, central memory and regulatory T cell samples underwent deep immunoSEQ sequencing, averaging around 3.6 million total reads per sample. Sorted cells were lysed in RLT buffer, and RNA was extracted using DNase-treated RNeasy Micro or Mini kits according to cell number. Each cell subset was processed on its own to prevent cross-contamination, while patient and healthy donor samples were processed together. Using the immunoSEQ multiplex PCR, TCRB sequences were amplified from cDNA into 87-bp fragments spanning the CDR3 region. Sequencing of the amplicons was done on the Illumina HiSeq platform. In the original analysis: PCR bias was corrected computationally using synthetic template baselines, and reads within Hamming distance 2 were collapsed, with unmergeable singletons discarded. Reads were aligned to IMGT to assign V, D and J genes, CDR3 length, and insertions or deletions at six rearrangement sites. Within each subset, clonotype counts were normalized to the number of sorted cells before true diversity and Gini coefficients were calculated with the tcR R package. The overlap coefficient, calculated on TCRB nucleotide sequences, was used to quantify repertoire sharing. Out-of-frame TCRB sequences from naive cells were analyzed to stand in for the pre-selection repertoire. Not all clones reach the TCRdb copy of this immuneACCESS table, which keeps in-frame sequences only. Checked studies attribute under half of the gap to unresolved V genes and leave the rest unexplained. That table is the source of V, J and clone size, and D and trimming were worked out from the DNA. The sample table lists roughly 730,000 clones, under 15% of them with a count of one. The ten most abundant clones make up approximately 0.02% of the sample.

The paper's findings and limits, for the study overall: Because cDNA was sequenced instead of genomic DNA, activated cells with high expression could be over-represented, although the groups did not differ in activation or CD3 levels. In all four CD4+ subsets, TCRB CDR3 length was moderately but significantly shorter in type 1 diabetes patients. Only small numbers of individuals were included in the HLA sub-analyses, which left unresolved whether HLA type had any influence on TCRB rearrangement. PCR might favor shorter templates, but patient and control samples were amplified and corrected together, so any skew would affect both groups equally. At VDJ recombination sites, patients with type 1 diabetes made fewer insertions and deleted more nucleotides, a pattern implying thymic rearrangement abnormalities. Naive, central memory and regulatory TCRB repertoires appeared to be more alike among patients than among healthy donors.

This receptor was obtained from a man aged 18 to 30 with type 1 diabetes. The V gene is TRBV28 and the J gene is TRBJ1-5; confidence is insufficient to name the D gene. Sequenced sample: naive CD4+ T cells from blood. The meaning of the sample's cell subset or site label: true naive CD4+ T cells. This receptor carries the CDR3 CASSLYGQPQHF. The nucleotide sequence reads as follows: TGTGCCAGCAGTTTATATGGTCAGCCCCAGCATTTT.